These 4 T cell receptor beta chains came from one sample sequenced in a study of T cell responses to AZD1222 COVID-19 vaccine. This table comes from immunoSEQ multiplex PCR, and its TCRdb copy is limited to in-frame clones, with some not included. The profile shows 120,000 or so clones, 90% of them singletons. Here the sequenced sample was peripheral blood, taken on day 0 of AZD1222 vaccination. The receptors derive from an adult in good health.

The DNA for the CDR3 is TGTGCCAGCAGTTACGGCGGGTACCAAGAGACCCAGTACTTC. Translated, it gives CASSYGGYQETQYF. V usage is TRBV6-5 and J usage is TRBJ2-5; perhaps TRBD2 as D (5 bases). Deletions cut 2 bases from V and 0 bases from J, with 7 bases between. In germline, CDR1 is MNHEY, CDR2 SVGAGI. CDR3 length: 14 residues.

The chain is built from TRBV24-1 and TRBJ2-4; TRBD2 matches at 7 bases. With 7 bases clipped from V and 1 base from J, the junction kept 3 bases outside the gene matches. The CDR3 is 14 residues long. Germline lookup yields CDR1 KGHDR and CDR2 SFDVKD. The CDR3 sequence: CATSAGAAKNIQYF. The CDR3 DNA follows: TGTGCCACCAGCGCGGGAGCGGCCAAAAACATTCAGTACTTC.

J is TRBJ2-7 and V is TRBV9, with D unresolved. CDR1 and CDR2 from the germline V gene are SGDLS and YYNGEE. The CDR3 loop spans 15 amino acids. V lost 0 bases and J 5 bases, leaving 15 bases between the germline ends. CDR3 DNA: TGTGCCAGCAGCGTAGAACCAGACATTACGGACGAGCAGTACTTC. This encodes CASSVEPDITDEQYF.

This chain joins TRBV27 and TRBJ1-5; 7 nucleotides agree with TRBD1. This CDR3 is built from 15 residues. CDR1 is MNHEY, CDR2 SMNVEV, per germline (reference sequence). V lost 4 bases and J lost 5; bases outside the gene matches: 8. The CDR3 here is CASSSSYRGDQPQHF. The CDR3 DNA follows: TGTGCCAGCAGTTCCTCCTACAGGGGCGATCAGCCCCAGCATTTT.